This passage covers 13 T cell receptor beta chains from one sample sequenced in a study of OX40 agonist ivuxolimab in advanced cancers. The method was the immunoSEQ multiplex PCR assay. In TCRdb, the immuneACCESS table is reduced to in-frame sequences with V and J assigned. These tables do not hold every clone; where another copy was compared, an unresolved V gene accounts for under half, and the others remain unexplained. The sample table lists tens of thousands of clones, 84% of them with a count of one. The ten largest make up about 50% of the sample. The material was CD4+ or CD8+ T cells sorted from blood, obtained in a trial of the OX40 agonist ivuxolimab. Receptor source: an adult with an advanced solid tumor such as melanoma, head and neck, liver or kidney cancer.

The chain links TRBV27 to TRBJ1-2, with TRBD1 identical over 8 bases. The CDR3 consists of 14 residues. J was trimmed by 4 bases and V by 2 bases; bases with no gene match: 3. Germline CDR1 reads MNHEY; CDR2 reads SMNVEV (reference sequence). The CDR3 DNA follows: TGTGCCAGCAGTTTAATCGGACAGGGCTATGGCTACACCTTC. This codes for CASSLIGQGYGYTF.

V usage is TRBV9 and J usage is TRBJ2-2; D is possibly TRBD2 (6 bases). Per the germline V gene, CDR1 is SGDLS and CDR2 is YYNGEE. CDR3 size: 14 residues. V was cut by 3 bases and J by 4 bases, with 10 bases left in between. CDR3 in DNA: TGTGCCAGCAGCGAGGTAGCGGCCACCGGGGAGCTGTTTTTT. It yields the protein CASSEVAATGELFF.

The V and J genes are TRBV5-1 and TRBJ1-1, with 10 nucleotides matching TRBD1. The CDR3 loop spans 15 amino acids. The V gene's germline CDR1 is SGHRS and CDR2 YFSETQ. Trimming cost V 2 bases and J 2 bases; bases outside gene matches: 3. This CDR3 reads CASSFWTGGNTEAFF. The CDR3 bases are TGCGCCAGCAGCTTCTGGACAGGGGGAAACACTGAAGCTTTCTTT.

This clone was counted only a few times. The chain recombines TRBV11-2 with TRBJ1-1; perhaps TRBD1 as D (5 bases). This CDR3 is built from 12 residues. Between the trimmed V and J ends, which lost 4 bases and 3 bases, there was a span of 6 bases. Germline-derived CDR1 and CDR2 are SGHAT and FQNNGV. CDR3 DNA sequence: TGTGCCAGCAGCTCCAGGGACACTGAAGCTTTCTTT. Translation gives CASSSRDTEAFF.

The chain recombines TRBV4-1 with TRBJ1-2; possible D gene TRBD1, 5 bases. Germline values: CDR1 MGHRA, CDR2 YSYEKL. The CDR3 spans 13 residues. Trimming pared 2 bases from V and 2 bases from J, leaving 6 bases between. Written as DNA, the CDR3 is TGCGCCAGCAGCCAACGACAGAACTATGGCTACACCTTC. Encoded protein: CASSQRQNYGYTF.

The CDR3 loop reads CASSFTRSDTQYF. In nucleotides, the CDR3 is TGTGCCAGCAGCTTTACTCGGTCAGATACGCAGTATTTT. V usage is TRBV11-2 and J usage is TRBJ2-3, with D unresolved. Trimming stripped 3 bases from V and 4 bases from J, with 8 bases between. Looked up from germline, CDR1 is SGHAT and CDR2 is FQNNGV. The CDR3 extends over 13 amino acids. Supplemented by reference TRBV11-2 and TRBJ2-3, the full variable domain reads EAGVAQSPRYKIIEKRQSVAFWCNPISGHATLYWYQQILGQGPKLLIQFQNNGVVDDSQLPKDRFSAERLKGVDSTLKIQPAKLEDSAVYLCASSFTRSDTQYFGPGTRLTVL.

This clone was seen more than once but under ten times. The CDR3, as DNA: TGTGCCAGCAGTGGGACTAGCGGGGGAGCCGGGGAGCTGTTTTTT. Residues: CASSGTSGGAGELFF. The chain couples TRBV6-1 to TRBJ2-2, with 13 bases identical to TRBD2. V lost 4 bases to trimming and J lost 6 bases; unmatched junction nucleotides: 2. From germline, CDR1 is MNHNS and CDR2 SASEGT. This CDR3 has 15 residues.

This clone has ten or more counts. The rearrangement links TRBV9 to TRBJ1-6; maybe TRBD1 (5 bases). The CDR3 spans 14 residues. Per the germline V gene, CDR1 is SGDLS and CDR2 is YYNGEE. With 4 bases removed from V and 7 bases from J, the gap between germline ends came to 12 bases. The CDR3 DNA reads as TGTGCCAGCAGCTTAGCGCGGGACAATTCACCCCTCCACTTT. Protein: CASSLARDNSPLHF.

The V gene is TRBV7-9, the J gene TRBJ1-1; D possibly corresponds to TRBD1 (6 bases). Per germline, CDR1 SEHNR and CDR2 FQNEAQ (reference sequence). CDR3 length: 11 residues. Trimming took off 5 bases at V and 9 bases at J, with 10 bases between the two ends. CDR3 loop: CASSMDSQAFF. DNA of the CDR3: TGTGCCAGCAGCATGGACAGTCAAGCTTTCTTT.

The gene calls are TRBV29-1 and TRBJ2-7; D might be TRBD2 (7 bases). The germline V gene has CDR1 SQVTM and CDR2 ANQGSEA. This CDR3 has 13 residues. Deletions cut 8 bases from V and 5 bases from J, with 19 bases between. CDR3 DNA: TGCAGCTTCTCGGTAGGGAGGGGGGACGAGCAGTACTTC. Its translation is CSFSVGRGDEQYF.

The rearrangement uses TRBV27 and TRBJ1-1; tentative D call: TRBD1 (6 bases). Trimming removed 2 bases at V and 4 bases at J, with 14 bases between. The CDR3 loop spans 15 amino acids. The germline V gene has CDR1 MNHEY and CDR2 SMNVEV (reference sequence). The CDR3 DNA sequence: TGTGCCAGCAGTTTAAGGGGGGCTTGGATCACTGAAGCTTTCTTT. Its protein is CASSLRGAWITEAFF.

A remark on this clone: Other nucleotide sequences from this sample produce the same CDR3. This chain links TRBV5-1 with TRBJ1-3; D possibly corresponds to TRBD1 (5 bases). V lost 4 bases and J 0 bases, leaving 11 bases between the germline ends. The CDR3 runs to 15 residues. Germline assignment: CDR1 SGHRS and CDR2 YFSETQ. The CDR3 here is CASSDTGYSGNTIYF. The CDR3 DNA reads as TGCGCCAGCAGCGACACAGGCTACTCTGGAAACACCATATATTTT. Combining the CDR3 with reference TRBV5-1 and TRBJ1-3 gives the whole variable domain KAGVTQTPRYLIKTRGQQVTLSCSPISGHRSVSWYQQTPGQGLQFLFEYFSETQRNKGNFPGRFSGRQFSNSRSEMNVSTLELGDSALYLCASSDTGYSGNTIYFGEGSWLTVV.

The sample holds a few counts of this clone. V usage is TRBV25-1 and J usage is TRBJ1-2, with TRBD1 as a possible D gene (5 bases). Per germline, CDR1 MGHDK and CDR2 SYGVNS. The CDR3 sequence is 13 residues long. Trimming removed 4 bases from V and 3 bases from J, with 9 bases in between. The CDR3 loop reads CASSGGGHYGYTF. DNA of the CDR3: TGTGCCAGCAGTGGGGGGGGACACTATGGCTACACCTTC.